The rows below give T cell receptor beta chains drawn from one sample of a study of naive and memory T cell subsets. TCRdb ran MiXCR on the UMI-ligation and nested PCR reads and lists one entry per CDR3 protein. The sample yields around 29,000 distinct CDR3 sequences, roughly 10% seen once. The specimen was effector memory CD4+ T cells from blood. These receptors originate from a human donor in good health. CDR3s include the opening cysteine and the closing phenylalanine or tryptophan. The order of the fields is J gene, V gene, clone size, D gene, CDR3 length, CDR3 protein, CDR3 DNA. The D gene is left open where the match is weak. Size values are once, few and many counts, or a class for expanded clones, and some rows have none.

TRBJ2-2	TRBV6-5	few	TRBD1	14	CASRRTGGTGELFF	TGTGCCAGCAGGCGGACAGGGGGCACCGGGGAGCTGTTTTTT
TRBJ2-1	TRBV6-2/TRBV6-3	.	TRBD2	14	CASKPSGRHNEQFF	TGTGCCAGCAAACCTAGCGGGAGGCATAATGAGCAGTTCTTC
TRBJ1-2	TRBV6-5	few	.	15	CASSYSSSRGSGYTF	TGTGCCAGCAGTTACTCGAGTAGCAGGGGAAGCGGCTACACCTTC
TRBJ1-1	TRBV5-5	.	TRBD1	15	CASSLSGTGGTEAFF	TGTGCCAGCAGCTTGAGCGGTACAGGGGGCACTGAAGCTTTCTTT
TRBJ1-2	TRBV20-1	many	.	11	CSGITAYGYTF	TGCAGTGGGATAACAGCCTATGGCTACACCTTC
TRBJ1-5	TRBV5-3	.	.	15	CARSPNEGSGQPQHF	TGTGCCAGAAGCCCCAACGAGGGAAGTGGCCAGCCCCAGCATTTT
TRBJ1-2	TRBV12-3/TRBV12-4	few	.	15	CASSPHQGVNYGYTF	TGTGCCAGCAGCCCCCACCAGGGAGTCAACTATGGCTACACCTTC
TRBJ1-5	TRBV12-3/TRBV12-4	medium-sized	.	15	CASTFGHSLNQPQHF	TGTGCCAGCACCTTCGGACATTCCTTGAATCAGCCCCAGCATTTT
TRBJ1-5	TRBV7-9	few	.	13	CASSFDGNQPQHF	TGTGCCAGCAGCTTCGATGGGAATCAGCCCCAGCATTTT
TRBJ2-2	TRBV12-3/TRBV12-4	few	TRBD2	15	CASSKAGAGTGELFF	TGTGCCAGCAGTAAAGCGGGAGCGGGCACCGGGGAGCTGTTTTTT
TRBJ2-3	TRBV27	few	.	14	CASSNRVYSDTQYF	TGTGCCAGCAGTAACAGGGTTTACTCAGATACGCAGTATTTT
TRBJ1-2	TRBV6-1	.	TRBD1	14	CASRGTGGIDGYTF	TGTGCCAGCAGAGGGACAGGGGGAATTGATGGCTACACCTTC
TRBJ2-1	TRBV12-3/TRBV12-4	few	TRBD2	15	CASSFISGGDSEQFF	TGTGCCAGCAGTTTTATAAGCGGGGGGGATAGTGAGCAGTTCTTC
TRBJ2-5	TRBV15	.	.	13	CATGVPPQETQYF	TGTGCCACCGGAGTCCCACCTCAAGAGACCCAGTACTTC
TRBJ1-1	TRBV28	few	.	16	CASSFLGDRQNTEAFF	TGTGCCAGCAGTTTTCTTGGCGACAGGCAGAACACTGAAGCTTTCTTT
TRBJ1-5	TRBV18	few	TRBD1	15	CASSPRQGAGQPQHF	TGTGCCAGCTCACCAAGGCAGGGGGCGGGCCAGCCCCAGCATTTT
TRBJ1-4	TRBV7-2	.	.	14	CASSLAGAGEKLFF	TGTGCCAGCAGCTTAGCGGGGGCGGGGGAAAAACTGTTTTTT
TRBJ1-4	TRBV6-6	.	.	14	CASTNRQDIEKLFF	TGTGCCAGCACCAACCGTCAGGATATCGAAAAACTGTTTTTT
TRBJ1-1	TRBV18	.	.	14	CASLVGQMNTEAFF	TGTGCCAGCCTAGTTGGGCAAATGAACACTGAAGCTTTCTTT
TRBJ2-1	TRBV12-3/TRBV12-4	many	.	12	CASSLFGNEQFF	TGTGCCAGCAGTTTGTTTGGTAATGAGCAGTTCTTC
TRBJ1-5	TRBV28	many	.	15	CASSLFGGSYVPQHF	TGTGCCAGCAGTTTATTTGGGGGGTCTTATGTGCCCCAGCATTTT
TRBJ1-1	TRBV7-2	many	.	13	CASVVVRNTEAFF	TGTGCCTCTGTGGTGGTAAGGAACACTGAAGCTTTCTTT
TRBJ2-5	TRBV6-8	many	.	9	CASRETQYF	TGTGCCAGCCGAGAGACCCAGTACTTC
TRBJ2-1	TRBV7-8	medium-sized	TRBD2	16	CASSLGRGAMRNEQFF	TGTGCCAGCAGCTTGGGGCGGGGGGCCATGAGGAATGAGCAGTTCTTC
TRBJ2-3	TRBV5-1	.	.	11	CASTVADTQYF	TGCGCCAGCACCGTGGCAGATACGCAGTATTTT
TRBJ2-3	TRBV29-1	many	TRBD2	16	CSVMGLAGEGADTQYF	TGCAGCGTTATGGGACTAGCGGGAGAGGGGGCAGATACGCAGTATTTT
TRBJ2-3	TRBV18	.	.	15	CASSPLTAATDTQYF	TGTGCCAGCTCACCACTGACAGCGGCCACAGATACGCAGTATTTT
TRBJ2-1	TRBV7-9	few	.	14	CASSLAGVTNEQFF	TGTGCCAGCAGCTTAGCGGGAGTCACAAATGAGCAGTTCTTC
TRBJ1-5	TRBV12-3/TRBV12-4	many	.	14	CASSFGTGNQPQHF	TGTGCCAGCAGTTTCGGGACGGGCAATCAGCCCCAGCATTTT
TRBJ1-4	TRBV5-5	few	TRBD1	18	CASSLEPGQGVVNEKLFF	TGTGCCAGCAGCTTGGAGCCGGGACAGGGGGTGGTCAATGAAAAACTGTTTTTT
TRBJ2-3	TRBV11-2	.	TRBD2	16	CASSFASGVLSDTQYF	TGTGCCAGCAGCTTCGCTAGCGGGGTATTGTCGGATACGCAGTATTTT
TRBJ2-1	TRBV7-2	many	.	13	CASSPGRNNEQFF	TGTGCCAGCAGCCCCGGGAGAAACAATGAGCAGTTCTTC
TRBJ2-1	TRBV7-3	.	TRBD2	12	CASSWAGGEQFF	TGTGCCAGCAGCTGGGCGGGGGGTGAGCAGTTCTTC
TRBJ2-2	TRBV11-2	many	TRBD1	15	CASSLGQGNTGELFF	TGTGCCAGCAGCTTAGGACAGGGAAACACCGGGGAGCTGTTTTTT
TRBJ1-2	TRBV14	medium-sized	.	21	CASSQENADRTVLFPSAGYTF	TGTGCCAGCAGCCAAGAAAATGCGGACAGAACCGTTCTGTTCCCGTCGGCTGGCTACACCTTC
TRBJ2-1	TRBV10-3	.	.	13	CAISARDNNEQFF	TGTGCCATCAGTGCCCGGGACAACAATGAGCAGTTCTTC
TRBJ1-1	TRBV7-8	.	.	16	CASSPSGQGRSTEAFF	TGTGCCAGCAGCCCCTCAGGGCAGGGGAGGAGCACTGAAGCTTTCTTT